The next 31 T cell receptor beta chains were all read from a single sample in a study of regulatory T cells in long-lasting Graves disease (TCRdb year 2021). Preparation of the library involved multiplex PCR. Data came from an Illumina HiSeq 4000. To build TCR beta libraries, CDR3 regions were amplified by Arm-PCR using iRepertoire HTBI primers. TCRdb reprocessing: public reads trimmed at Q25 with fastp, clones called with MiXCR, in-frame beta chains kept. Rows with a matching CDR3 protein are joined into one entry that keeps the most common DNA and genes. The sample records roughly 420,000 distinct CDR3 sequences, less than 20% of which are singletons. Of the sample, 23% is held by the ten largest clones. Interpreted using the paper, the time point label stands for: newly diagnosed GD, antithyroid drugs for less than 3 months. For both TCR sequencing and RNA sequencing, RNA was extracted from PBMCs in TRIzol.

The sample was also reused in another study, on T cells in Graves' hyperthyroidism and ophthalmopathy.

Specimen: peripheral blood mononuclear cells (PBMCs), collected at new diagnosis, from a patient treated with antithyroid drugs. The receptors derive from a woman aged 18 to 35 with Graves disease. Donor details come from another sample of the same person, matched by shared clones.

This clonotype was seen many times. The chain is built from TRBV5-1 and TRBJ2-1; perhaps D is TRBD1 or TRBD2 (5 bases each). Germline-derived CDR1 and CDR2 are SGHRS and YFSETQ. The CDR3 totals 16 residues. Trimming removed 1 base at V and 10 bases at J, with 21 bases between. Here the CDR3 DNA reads TGCGCCAGCAGCTTGACGCCCGGGACCGGCCTTGGAGAGCAGTTCTTC. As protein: CASSLTPGTGLGEQFF.

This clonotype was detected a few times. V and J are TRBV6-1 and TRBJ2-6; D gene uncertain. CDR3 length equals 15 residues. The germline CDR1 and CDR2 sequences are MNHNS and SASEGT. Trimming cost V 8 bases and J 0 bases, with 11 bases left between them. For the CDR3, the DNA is TGTGCCAGCCGAACTAAGAGCTCTGGGGCCAACGTCCTGACTTTC. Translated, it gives CASRTKSSGANVLTF.

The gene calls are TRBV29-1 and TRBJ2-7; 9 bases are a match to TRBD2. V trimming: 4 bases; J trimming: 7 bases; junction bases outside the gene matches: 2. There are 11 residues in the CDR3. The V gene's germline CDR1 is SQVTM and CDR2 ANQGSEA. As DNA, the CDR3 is TGCAGCGTTGCCCTAGCGGGAGAGCAGTACTTC. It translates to CSVALAGEQYF.

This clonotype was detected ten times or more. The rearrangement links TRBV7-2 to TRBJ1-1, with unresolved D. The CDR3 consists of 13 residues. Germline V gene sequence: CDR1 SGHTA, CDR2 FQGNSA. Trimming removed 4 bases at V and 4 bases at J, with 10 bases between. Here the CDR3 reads CASSSLIGTEAFF. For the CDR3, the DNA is TGTGCCAGCAGCTCCTTAATTGGCACTGAAGCTTTCTTT.

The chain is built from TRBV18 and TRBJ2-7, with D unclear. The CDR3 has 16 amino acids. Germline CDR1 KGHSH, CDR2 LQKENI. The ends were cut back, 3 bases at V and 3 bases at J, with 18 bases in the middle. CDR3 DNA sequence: TGTGCCAGCTCACCGGCGGTCGTGGTTGGGTTCTACGAGCAGTACTTC. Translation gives CASSPAVVVGFYEQYF.

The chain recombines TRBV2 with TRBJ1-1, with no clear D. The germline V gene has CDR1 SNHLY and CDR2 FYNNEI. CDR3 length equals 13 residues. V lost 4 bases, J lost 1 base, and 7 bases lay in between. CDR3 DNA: TGTGCCAGCAGTGGGTCCGGGAACACTGAAGCTTTCTTT. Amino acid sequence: CASSGSGNTEAFF.

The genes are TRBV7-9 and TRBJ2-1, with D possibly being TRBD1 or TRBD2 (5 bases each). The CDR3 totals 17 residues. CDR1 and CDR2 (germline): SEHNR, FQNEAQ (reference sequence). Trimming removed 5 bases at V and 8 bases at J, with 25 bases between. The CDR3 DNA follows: TGTGCCAGCAGCCACCCCACCGGGACCGCCGACCTTTATGAGCAGTTCTTC. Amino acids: CASSHPTGTADLYEQFF.

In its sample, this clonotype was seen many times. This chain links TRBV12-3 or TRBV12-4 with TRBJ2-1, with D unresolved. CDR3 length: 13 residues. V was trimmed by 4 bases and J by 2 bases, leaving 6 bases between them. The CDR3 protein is CASSSRTYNEQFF. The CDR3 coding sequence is TGTGCCAGCAGTTCACGAACCTACAATGAGCAGTTCTTC.

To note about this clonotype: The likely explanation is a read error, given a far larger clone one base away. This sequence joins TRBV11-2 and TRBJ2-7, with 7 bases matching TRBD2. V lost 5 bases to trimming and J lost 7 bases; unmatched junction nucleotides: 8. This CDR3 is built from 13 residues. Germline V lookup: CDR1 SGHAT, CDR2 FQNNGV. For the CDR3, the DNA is TGTGCCAGCAGCACCACCAGCGGGAATGAGCAGTACTTC. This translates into CASSTTSGNEQYF.

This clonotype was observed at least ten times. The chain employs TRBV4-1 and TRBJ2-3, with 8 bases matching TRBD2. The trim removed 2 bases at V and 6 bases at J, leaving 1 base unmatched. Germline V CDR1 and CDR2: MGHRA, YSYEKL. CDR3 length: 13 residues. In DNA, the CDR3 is TGCGCCAGCAGCCAATTAGCGGGGGATACGCAGTATTTT. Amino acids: CASSQLAGDTQYF.

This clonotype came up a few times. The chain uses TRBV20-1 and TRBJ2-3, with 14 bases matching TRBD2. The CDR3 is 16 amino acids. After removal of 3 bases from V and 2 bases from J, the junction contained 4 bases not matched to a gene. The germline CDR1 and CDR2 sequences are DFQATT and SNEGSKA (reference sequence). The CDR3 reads CSASGLAGGLTDTQYF. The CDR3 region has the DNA TGCAGTGCTAGTGGACTAGCGGGAGGTCTCACAGATACGCAGTATTTT.

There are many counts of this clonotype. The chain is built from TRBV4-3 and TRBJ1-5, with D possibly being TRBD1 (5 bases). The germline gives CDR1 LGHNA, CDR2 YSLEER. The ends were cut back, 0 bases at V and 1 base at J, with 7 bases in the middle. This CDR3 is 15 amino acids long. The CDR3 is CASSQDRQSNQPQHF. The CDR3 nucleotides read TGCGCCAGCAGCCAAGATAGACAGAGCAATCAGCCCCAGCATTTT.

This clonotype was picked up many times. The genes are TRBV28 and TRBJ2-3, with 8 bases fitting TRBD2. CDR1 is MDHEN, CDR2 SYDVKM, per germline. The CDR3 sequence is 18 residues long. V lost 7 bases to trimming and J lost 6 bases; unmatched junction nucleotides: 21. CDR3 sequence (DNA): TGTGCCAGCAACTGGGTTAGCGGGAAAGGCTCCCCTTGGGATACGCAGTATTTT. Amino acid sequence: CASNWVSGKGSPWDTQYF.

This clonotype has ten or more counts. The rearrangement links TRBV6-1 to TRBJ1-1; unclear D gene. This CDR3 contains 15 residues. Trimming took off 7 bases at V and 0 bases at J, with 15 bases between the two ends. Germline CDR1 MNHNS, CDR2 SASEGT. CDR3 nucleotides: TGTGCCAGCAAACTACGGCGGGTTGTGAACACTGAAGCTTTCTTT. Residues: CASKLRRVVNTEAFF.

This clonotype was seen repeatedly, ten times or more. CDR3 in amino acids: CASTPGGLARRGNEQFF. In DNA form, the CDR3 reads TGTGCCAGCACCCCGGGTGGGCTAGCCCGGAGAGGCAATGAGCAGTTCTTC. The chain links TRBV7-6 to TRBJ2-1; possibly TRBD2 for D (5 bases). Germline CDR1 reads SGHVS; CDR2 reads FNYEAQ. V dropped 7 bases and J dropped 6 bases, with 25 bases sitting between them. CDR3 length: 17 residues.

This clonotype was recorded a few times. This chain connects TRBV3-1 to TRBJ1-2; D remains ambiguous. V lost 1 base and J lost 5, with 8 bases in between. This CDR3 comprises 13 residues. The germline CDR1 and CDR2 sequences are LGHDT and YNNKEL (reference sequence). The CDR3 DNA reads TGTGCCAGCAGCCAAGGCGGGCAGTATGGCTACACCTTC. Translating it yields CASSQGGQYGYTF.

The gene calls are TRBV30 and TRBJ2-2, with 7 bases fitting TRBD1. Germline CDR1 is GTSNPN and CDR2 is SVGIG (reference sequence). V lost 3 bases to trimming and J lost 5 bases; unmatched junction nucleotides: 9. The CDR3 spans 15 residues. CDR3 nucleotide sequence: TGTGCCTGGAGCATGACAGGGAAGAGGACCGGGGAGCTGTTTTTT. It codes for CAWSMTGKRTGELFF. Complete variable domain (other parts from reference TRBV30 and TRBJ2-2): SQTIHQWPATLVQPVGSPLSLECTVEGTSNPNLYWYRQAAGRGLQLLFYSVGIGQISSEVPQNLSASRPQDRQFILSSKKLLLSDSGFYLCAWSMTGKRTGELFFGEGSRLTVL.

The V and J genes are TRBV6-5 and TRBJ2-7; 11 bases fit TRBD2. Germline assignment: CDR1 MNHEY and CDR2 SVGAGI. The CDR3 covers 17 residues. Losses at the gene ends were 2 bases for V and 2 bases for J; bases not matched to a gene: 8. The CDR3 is CASSYATSGIGPYEQYF. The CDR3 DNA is TGTGCCAGCAGTTACGCGACTAGCGGGATTGGGCCCTACGAGCAGTACTTC.

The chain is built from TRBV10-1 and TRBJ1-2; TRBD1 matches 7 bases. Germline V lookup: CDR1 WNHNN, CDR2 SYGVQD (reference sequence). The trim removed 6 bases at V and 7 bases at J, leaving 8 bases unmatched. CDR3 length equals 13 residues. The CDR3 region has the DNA TGCGCCAGCAGCCCCACAGGGGAAGGTGGCTACACCTTC. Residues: CASSPTGEGGYTF.

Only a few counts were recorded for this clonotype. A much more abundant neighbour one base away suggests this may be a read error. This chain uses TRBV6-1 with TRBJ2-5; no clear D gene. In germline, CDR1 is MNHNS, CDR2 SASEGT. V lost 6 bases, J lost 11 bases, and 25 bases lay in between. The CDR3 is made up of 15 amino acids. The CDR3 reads CASSLLASSYNEQYF. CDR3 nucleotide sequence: TGTGCCAGCAGCCTTCTGGCAAGCTCCTACAATGAGCAGTACTTC.

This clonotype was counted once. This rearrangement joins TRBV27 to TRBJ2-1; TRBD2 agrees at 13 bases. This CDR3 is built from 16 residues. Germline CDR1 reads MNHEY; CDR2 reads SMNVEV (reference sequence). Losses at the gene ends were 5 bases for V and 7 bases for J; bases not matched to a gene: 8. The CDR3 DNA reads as TGTGCCAGCAGTGATCCTGGACTAGCGGGGGCGAATGAGCAGTTCTTC. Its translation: CASSDPGLAGANEQFF.

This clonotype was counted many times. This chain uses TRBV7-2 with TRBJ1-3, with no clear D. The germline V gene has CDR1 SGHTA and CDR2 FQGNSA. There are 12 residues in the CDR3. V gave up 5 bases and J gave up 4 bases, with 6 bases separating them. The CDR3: CASSPSGNTIYF. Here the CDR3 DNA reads TGTGCCAGCAGCCCCTCGGGAAACACCATATATTTT.

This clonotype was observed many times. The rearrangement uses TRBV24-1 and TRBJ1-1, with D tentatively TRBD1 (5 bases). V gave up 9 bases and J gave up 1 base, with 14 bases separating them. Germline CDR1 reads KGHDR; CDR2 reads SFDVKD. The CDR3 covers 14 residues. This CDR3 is CATRGGRQNTEAFF. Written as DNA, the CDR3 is TGTGCCACCCGGGGCGGGCGGCAGAACACTGAAGCTTTCTTT.

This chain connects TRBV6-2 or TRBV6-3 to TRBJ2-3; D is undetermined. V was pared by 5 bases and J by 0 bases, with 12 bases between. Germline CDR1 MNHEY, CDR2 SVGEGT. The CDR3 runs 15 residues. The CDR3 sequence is CASSERALSTDTQYF. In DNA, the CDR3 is TGTGCCAGCAGTGAAAGAGCATTGAGCACAGATACGCAGTATTTT.

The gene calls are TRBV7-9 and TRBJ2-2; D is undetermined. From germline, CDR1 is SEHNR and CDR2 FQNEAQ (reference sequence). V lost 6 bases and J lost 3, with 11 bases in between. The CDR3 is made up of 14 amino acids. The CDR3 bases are TGTGCCAGCAGTAAAAGCCAGGACACCGGGGAGCTGTTTTTT. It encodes CASSKSQDTGELFF.

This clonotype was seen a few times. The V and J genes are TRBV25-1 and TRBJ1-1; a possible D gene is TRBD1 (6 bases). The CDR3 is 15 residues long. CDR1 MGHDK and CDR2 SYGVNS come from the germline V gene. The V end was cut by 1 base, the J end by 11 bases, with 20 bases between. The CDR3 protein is CASSEWGAGIFPAFF. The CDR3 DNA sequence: TGTGCCAGCAGTGAATGGGGGGCAGGGATCTTCCCGGCTTTCTTT. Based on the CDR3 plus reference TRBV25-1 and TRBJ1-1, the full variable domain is EADIYQTPRYLVIGTGKKITLECSQTMGHDKMYWYQQDPGMELHLIHYSYGVNSTEKGDLSSESTVSRIRTEHFPLTLESARPSHTSQYLCASSEWGAGIFPAFFGQGTRLTVV.

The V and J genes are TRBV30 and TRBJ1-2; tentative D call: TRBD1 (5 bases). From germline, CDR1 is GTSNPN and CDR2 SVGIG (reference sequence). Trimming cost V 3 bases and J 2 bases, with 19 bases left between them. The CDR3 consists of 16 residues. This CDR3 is CAWRRGDTPANYGYTF. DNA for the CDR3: TGTGCCTGGAGGAGGGGTGACACCCCCGCAAACTATGGCTACACCTTC.

DNA of the CDR3: TGTGCCAGCAGTTTAACGGGCCACGCCAGGGAGCTGTTTTTT. Amino acid sequence: CASSLTGHARELFF. The chain joins TRBV27 to TRBJ1-4; D is ambiguous. Near its end, the DNA agrees better with TRBJ2-2, so the J call may be wrong. Germline CDR1 and CDR2: MNHEY and SMNVEV (reference sequence). CDR3 length: 14 residues.

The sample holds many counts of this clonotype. This chain's CDR3 is CASSEYIWGANTEAFF. The CDR3 DNA reads TGTGCCAGCAGTGAATATATATGGGGTGCGAACACTGAAGCTTTCTTT. The rearrangement joins TRBV25-1 to TRBJ1-1, with no clear D. This CDR3 region has 16 residues. Germline assignment: CDR1 MGHDK and CDR2 SYGVNS. V was pared by 0 bases and J by 1 base, with 12 bases between.

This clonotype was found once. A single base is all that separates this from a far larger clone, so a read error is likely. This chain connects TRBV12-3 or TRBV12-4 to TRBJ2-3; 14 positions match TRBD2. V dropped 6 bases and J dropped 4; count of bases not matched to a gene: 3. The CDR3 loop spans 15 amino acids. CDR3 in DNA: TGTGCCAGCAGGGGACTAGCGGGAGTGCCAGATACGCAGTATTTT. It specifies CASRGLAGVPDTQYF.

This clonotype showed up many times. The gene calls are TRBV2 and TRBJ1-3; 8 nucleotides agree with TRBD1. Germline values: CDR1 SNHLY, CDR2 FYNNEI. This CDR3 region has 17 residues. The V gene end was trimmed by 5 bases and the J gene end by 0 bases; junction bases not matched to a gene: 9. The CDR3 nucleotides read TGTGCCAGCAGTCCGTTAGGGACAGGTCCCTCTGGAAACACCATATATTTT. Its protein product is CASSPLGTGPSGNTIYF. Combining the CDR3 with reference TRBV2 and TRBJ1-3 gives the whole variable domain EPEVTQTPSHQVTQMGQEVILRCVPISNHLYFYWYRQILGQKVEFLVSFYNNEISEKSEIFDDQFSVERPDGSNFTLKIRSTKLEDSAMYFCASSPLGTGPSGNTIYFGEGSWLTVV.